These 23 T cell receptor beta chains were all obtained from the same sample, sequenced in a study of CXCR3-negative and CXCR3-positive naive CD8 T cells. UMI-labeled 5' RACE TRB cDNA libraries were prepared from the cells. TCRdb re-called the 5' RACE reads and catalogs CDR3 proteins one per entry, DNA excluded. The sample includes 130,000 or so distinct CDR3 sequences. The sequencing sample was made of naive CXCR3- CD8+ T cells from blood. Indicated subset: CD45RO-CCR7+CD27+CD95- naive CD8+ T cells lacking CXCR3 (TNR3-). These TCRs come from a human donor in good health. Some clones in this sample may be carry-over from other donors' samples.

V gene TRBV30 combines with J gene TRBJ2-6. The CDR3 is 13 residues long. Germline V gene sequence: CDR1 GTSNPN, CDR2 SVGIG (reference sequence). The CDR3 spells CAWSVPGANVLTF. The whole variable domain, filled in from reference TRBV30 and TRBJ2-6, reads SQTIHQWPATLVQPVGSPLSLECTVEGTSNPNLYWYRQAAGRGLQLLFYSVGIGQISSEVPQNLSASRPQDRQFILSSKKLLLSDSGFYLCAWSVPGANVLTFGAGSRLTVL.

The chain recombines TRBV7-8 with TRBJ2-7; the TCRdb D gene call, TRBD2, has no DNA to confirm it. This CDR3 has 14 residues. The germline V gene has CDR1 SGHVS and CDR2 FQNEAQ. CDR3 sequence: CASSLASAYYEQYF.

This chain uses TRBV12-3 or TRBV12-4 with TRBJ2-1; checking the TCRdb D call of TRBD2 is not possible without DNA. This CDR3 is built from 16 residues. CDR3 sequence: CASSPTSGENYNEQFF.

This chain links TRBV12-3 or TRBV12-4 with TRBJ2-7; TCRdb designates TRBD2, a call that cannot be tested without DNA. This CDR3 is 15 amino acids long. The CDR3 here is CASSFSLADLYEQYF.

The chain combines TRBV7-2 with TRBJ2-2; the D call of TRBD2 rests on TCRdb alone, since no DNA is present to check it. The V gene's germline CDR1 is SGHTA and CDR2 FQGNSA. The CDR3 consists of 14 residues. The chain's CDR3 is CASSPRGGPGELFF.

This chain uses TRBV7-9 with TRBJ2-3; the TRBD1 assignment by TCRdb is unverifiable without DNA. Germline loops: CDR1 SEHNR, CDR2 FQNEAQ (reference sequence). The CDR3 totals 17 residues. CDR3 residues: CASIVLVPRDHPDTQYF.

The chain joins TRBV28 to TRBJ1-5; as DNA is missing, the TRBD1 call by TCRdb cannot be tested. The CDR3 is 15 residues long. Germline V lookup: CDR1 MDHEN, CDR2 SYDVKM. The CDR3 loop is CASSWTGTHNQPQHF.

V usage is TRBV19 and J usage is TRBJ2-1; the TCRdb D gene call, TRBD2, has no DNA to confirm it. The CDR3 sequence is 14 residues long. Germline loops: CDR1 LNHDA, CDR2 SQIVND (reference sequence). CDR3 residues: CASKMAGGPSEQFF. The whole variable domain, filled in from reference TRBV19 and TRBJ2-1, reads DGGITQSPKYLFRKEGQNVTLSCEQNLNHDAMYWYRQDPGQGLRLIYYSQIVNDFQKGDIAEGYSVSREKKESFPLTVTSAQKNPTAFYLCASKMAGGPSEQFFGPGTRLTVL.

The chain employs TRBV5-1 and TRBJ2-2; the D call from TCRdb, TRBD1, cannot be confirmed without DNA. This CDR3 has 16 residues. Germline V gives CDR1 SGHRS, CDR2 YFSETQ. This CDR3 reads CASSPEAGYWTGELFF.

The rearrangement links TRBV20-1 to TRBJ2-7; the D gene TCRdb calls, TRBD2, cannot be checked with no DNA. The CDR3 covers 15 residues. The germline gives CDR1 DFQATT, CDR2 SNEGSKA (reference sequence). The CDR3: CSARDPEGITYEQYF.

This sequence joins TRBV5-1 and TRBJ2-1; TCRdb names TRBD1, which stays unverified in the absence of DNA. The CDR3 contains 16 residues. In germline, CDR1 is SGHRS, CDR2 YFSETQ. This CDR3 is CASSLGTGPIYNEQFF.

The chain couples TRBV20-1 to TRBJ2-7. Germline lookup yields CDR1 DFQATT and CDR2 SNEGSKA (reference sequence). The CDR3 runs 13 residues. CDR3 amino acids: CSAIGRFSYEQYF.

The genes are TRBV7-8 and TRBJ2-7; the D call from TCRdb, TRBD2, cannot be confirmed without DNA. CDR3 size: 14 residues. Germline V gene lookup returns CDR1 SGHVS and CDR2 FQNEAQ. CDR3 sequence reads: CASSSLGPSYEQYF.

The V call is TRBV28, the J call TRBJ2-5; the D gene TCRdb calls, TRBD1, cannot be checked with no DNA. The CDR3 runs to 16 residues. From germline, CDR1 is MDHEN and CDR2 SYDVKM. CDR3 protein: CACSLEGGTPVETQYF.

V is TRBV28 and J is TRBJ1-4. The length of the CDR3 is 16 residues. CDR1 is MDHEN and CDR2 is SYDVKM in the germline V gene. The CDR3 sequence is CASKSIMGNLNEKLFF.

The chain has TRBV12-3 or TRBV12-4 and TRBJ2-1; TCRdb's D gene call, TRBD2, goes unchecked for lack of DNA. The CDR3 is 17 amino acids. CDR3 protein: CASSFWVGGEGYNEQFF.

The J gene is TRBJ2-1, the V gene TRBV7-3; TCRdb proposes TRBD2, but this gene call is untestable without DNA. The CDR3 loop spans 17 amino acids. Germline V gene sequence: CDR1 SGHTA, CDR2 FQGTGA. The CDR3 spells CASSFWGRGGLWDEQFF. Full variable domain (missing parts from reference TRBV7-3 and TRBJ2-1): GAGVSQTPSNKVTEKGKYVELRCDPISGHTALYWYRQSLGQGPEFLIYFQGTGAADDSGLPNDRFFAVRPEGSVSTLKIQRTERGDSAVYLCASSFWGRGGLWDEQFFGPGTRLTVL.

CDR3 amino acids: CASNPDSFGPYNEQFF. The V call is TRBV6-5, the J call TRBJ2-1; the D call of TRBD2 rests on TCRdb alone, since no DNA is present to check it. The CDR3 totals 16 residues. Germline V gene lookup returns CDR1 MNHEY and CDR2 SVGAGI.

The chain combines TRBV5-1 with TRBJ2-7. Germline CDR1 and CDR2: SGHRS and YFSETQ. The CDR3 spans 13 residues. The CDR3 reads CASSPDVSYEQYF.

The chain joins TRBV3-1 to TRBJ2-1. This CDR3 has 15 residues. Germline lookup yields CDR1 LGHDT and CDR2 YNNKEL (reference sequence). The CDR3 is CASSQDLGVFNEQFF.

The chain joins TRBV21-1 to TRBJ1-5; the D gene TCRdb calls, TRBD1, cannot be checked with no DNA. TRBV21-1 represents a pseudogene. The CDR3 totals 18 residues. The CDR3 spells CASSKGWPGVLSNQPQHF.

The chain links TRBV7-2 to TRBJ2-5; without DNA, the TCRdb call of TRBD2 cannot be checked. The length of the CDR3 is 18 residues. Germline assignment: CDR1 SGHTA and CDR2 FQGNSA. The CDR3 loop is CASSLVVGSADLQETQYF.

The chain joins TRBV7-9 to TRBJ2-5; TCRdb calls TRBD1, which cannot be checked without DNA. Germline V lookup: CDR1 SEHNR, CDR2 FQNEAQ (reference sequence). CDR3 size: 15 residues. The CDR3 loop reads CASSLFAGAQETQYF.